This T cell receptor (beta chain) was documented in a study of OX40 agonist ivuxolimab in advanced cancers. General study findings and limits: Averaging showed that CD8+ T cells had more expanded clones than CD4+ did.

Looked up from germline, CDR1 is MDHEN and CDR2 is SYDVKM. There are 18 residues in the CDR3. The J segment lost 9 bases and the V segment lost 6 bases, leaving 22 bases of the junction unmatched. Here immunoSEQ multiplex PCR was the method, and the copy in TCRdb shows in-frame clones only, minus some. The sample has fewer than 65,000 clones, more than 85% seen once; the top ten hold roughly a sixth. In regard to this clone: No antigen is known for it.

This sample comprised CD4+ or CD8+ T cells sorted from blood, obtained in a trial of the OX40 agonist ivuxolimab. The genes are TRBV28 and TRBJ2-1, with 8 bases aligning to TRBD2. This sequence was found in an adult with an advanced solid tumor such as melanoma, head and neck, liver or kidney cancer. Here the CDR3 reads CASSSPSRDGGARSEQFF. The CDR3 DNA is TGTGCCAGCAGCTCACCGAGTCGAGACGGGGGGGCCAGAAGTGAGCAGTTCTTC.